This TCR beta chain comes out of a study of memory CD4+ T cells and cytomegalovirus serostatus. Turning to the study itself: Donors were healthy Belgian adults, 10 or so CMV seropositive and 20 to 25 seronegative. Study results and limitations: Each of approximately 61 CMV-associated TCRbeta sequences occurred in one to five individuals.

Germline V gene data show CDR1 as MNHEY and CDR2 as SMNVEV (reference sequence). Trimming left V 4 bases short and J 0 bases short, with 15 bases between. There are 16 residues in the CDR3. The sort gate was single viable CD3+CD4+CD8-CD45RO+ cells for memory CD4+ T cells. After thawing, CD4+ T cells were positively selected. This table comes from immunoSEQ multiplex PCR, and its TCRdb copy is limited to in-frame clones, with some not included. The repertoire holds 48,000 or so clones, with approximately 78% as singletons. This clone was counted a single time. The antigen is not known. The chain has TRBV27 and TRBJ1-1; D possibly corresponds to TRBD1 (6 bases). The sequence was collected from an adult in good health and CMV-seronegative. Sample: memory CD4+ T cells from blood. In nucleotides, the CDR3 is TGTGCCAGCAGTTCATACTATGGACAGTTGAACACTGAAGCTTTCTTT. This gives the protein CASSSYYGQLNTEAFF.